Listed below are T cell receptor beta chains from one sample, sequenced in a study of CD8 T cells in Susac syndrome. One entry per CDR3 protein results from TCRdb running MiXCR on the immunoSEQ multiplex PCR reads. The profile shows about 140,000 distinct CDR3 sequences, approximately 95% of them singletons. Specimen: CD4+ T cells from PBMCs. The origin of the receptors is a human donor in good health. Both conserved end residues are part of each CDR3. The D gene is left open where the match is weak. Expanded clones get a size class; other rows say once, few or many, or leave the size out.

once,TRBV18,NA,TRBJ1-2,CASSPKTSAGGYTF,TGTGCCAGCTCACCAAAGACATCGGCGGGAGGCTACACCTTC
NA,TRBV28,NA,TRBJ2-7,CASSPQGLPNYEQYF,TGTGCCAGCAGTCCCCAGGGACTTCCAAACTACGAGCAGTACTTC
NA,TRBV4-2,TRBD2,TRBJ2-1,CASSRLAEGDEQFF,TGTGCCAGCAGCCGGCTAGCGGAGGGTGATGAGCAGTTCTTC
NA,TRBV5-1,NA,TRBJ2-7,CASSLGIQGYEQYF,TGCGCCAGCAGCTTGGGAATCCAGGGGTACGAGCAGTACTTC
NA,TRBV19,NA,TRBJ1-1,CASSIALMNTEAFF,TGTGCCAGTAGTATAGCGTTAATGAACACTGAAGCTTTCTTT
NA,TRBV4-1,TRBD2,TRBJ2-5,CASSQGGTSGEQETQYF,TGCGCCAGCAGCCAAGGAGGGACTAGCGGAGAGCAAGAGACCCAGTACTTC
NA,TRBV18,NA,TRBJ2-3,CASSPLGRGITDTQYF,TGTGCCAGCTCACCCTTGGGCAGGGGTATTACAGATACGCAGTATTTT
few,TRBV28,NA,TRBJ1-1,CASAQGNTEAFF,TGTGCCAGCGCTCAGGGAAACACTGAAGCTTTCTTT
NA,TRBV10-2,NA,TRBJ1-1,CASLSPGGRTEAFF,TGCGCCAGCTTGTCCCCGGGTGGCCGCACTGAAGCTTTCTTT
NA,TRBV20-1,TRBD1,TRBJ1-5,CSANRGGSNQPQHF,TGCAGTGCGAACAGGGGTGGAAGCAATCAGCCCCAGCATTTT
NA,TRBV7-9,NA,TRBJ1-1,CASSRGGGSEAFF,TGTGCCAGCAGCCGGGGGGGCGGATCTGAAGCTTTCTTT
NA,TRBV19,NA,TRBJ2-7,CASSIGAGYEQYF,TGTGCCAGTAGTATAGGAGCCGGGTACGAGCAGTACTTC
NA,TRBV5-6,TRBD1,TRBJ1-1,CASSSGQGNTEAFF,TGTGCCAGCAGCTCGGGACAGGGGAACACTGAAGCTTTCTTT
NA,TRBV12-5,NA,TRBJ2-1,CASGFGGGDEQFF,TGTGCTAGTGGTTTCGGAGGGGGCGATGAGCAGTTCTTC
few,TRBV25-1,TRBD2,TRBJ2-1,CASSELAGEYNEQFF,TGTGCCAGCAGTGAACTAGCGGGAGAATACAATGAGCAGTTCTTC
NA,TRBV29-1,NA,TRBJ1-6,CSVAFDSVDSPLHF,TGCAGCGTTGCTTTCGACTCCGTGGATTCACCCCTCCACTTT
NA,TRBV6-1,TRBD1,TRBJ1-1,CASNRERGQMNTEAFF,TGTGCCAGCAATAGGGAGCGGGGACAGATGAACACTGAAGCTTTCTTT
NA,TRBV5-1,NA,TRBJ2-2,CASSADTYTGELFF,TGCGCCAGCAGCGCGGACACCTACACCGGGGAGCTGTTTTTT
NA,TRBV5-4,TRBD1,TRBJ2-5,CASSRDRGGETQYF,TGTGCCAGCAGCCGGGACAGGGGAGGAGAGACCCAGTACTTC
once,TRBV29-1,NA,TRBJ2-7,CSVAQGGDSYEQYF,TGCAGCGTTGCACAAGGGGGGGATTCCTACGAGCAGTACTTC
NA,TRBV10-2,TRBD2,TRBJ2-5,CASSESSGKMETQYF,TGCGCCAGCAGTGAATCTAGCGGGAAGATGGAGACCCAGTACTTC
NA,TRBV7-9,TRBD1,TRBJ1-1,CASSAPQGRTEAFF,TGTGCCAGCAGCGCCCCACAGGGGAGGACTGAAGCTTTCTTT
NA,TRBV19,NA,TRBJ1-2,CASSLDGFSGYTF,TGTGCCAGTAGTCTGGATGGGTTTTCTGGCTACACCTTC
NA,TRBV7-8,TRBD1,TRBJ1-1,CASSLRQGGNTEAFF,TGTGCCAGCAGCTTAAGACAGGGAGGTAACACTGAAGCTTTCTTT
NA,TRBV24-1,TRBD1,TRBJ2-5,CATSAAGQGYQETQYF,TGTGCCACCAGTGCCGCGGGACAGGGGTACCAAGAGACCCAGTACTTC
few,TRBV7-7,NA,TRBJ2-2,CASSLARGPNTGELFF,TGTGCTAGCAGCTTAGCCAGGGGACCGAACACCGGGGAGCTGTTTTTT
once,TRBV12-3/TRBV12-4,NA,TRBJ2-2,CASRQGRRIGELFF,TGTGCCAGCAGACAGGGAAGGAGGATCGGGGAGCTGTTTTTT
NA,TRBV4-2,NA,TRBJ2-1,CASSQDRGAGGNEQFF,TGTGCCAGCAGCCAAGATAGAGGGGCTGGAGGCAATGAGCAGTTCTTC
NA,TRBV11-2,TRBD2,TRBJ2-3,CASSPTGTSGSTDTQYF,TGTGCCAGCAGCCCTACCGGGACTAGCGGGAGTACAGATACGCAGTATTTT
NA,TRBV11-2,NA,TRBJ1-2,CASSLGSGAVLYGYTF,TGTGCCAGCAGCTTAGGGAGTGGGGCAGTCTTATATGGCTACACCTTC
NA,TRBV27,NA,TRBJ2-3,CASSTAGTPLGDTQYF,TGTGCCAGCAGTACAGCCGGGACTCCATTGGGAGATACGCAGTATTTT
NA,TRBV4-1,NA,TRBJ2-1,CASSQAQRFSYNEQFF,TGCGCCAGCAGCCAAGCCCAGCGGTTTTCCTACAATGAGCAGTTCTTC
NA,TRBV18,NA,TRBJ1-2,CASSPEVGYTF,TGTGCCAGCTCACCGGAGGTGGGCTACACCTTC
NA,TRBV12-3/TRBV12-4,NA,TRBJ1-1,CASSRQVMNTEAFF,TGTGCCAGCAGTCGACAGGTTATGAACACTGAAGCTTTCTTT
NA,TRBV9,TRBD2,TRBJ2-1,CASSVRGLTSGRGNGEQFF,TGTGCCAGCAGCGTAAGGGGGTTGACTAGCGGGAGGGGGAACGGTGAGCAGTTCTTC